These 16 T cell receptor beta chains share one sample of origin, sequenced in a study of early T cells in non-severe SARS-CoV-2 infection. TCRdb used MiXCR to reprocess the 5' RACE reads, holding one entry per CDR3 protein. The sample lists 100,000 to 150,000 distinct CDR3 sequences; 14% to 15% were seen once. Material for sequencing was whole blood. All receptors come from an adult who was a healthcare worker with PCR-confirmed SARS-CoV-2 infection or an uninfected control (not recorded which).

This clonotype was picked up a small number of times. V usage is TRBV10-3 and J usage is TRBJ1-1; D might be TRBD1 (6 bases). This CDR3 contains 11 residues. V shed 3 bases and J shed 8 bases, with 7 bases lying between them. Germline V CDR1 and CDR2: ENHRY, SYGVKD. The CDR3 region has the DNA TGTGCCATCAGTGACAGGGGCGAAGCTTTCTTT. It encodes CAISDRGEAFF.

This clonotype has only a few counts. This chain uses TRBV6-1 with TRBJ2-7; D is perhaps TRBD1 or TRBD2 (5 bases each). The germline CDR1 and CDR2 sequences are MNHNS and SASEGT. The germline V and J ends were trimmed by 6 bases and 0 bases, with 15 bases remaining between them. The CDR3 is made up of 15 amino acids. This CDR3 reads CASRQDTTSSYEQYF. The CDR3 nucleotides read TGTGCCAGCAGACAGGACACCACTAGCTCCTACGAGCAGTACTTC.

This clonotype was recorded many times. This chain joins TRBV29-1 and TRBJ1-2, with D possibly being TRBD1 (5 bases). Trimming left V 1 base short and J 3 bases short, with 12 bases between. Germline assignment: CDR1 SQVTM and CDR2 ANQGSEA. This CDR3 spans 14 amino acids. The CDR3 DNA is TGCAGCGTTGAAGTCCGGGGCGGGGACTATGGCTACACCTTC. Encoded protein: CSVEVRGGDYGYTF.

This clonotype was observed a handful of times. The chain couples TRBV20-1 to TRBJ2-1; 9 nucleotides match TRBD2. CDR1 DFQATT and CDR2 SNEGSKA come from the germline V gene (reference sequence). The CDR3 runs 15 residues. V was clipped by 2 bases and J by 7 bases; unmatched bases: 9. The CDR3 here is CSARLAGTWGNEQFF. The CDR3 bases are TGCAGTGCTAGACTAGCGGGGACCTGGGGGAATGAGCAGTTCTTC.

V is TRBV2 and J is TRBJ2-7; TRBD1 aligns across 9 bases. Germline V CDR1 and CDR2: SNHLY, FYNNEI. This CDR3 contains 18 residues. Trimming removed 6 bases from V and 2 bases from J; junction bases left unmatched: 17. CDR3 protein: CASRGVPGQGSGTYEQYF. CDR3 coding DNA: TGTGCCAGCAGGGGAGTCCCGGGACAGGGATCAGGCACCTACGAGCAGTACTTC. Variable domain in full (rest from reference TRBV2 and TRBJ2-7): EPEVTQTPSHQVTQMGQEVILRCVPISNHLYFYWYRQILGQKVEFLVSFYNNEISEKSEIFDDQFSVERPDGSNFTLKIRSTKLEDSAMYFCASRGVPGQGSGTYEQYFGPGTRLTVT.

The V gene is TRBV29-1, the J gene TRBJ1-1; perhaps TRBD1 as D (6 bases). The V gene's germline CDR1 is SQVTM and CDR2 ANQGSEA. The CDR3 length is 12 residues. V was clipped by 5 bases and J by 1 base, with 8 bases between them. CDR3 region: CSVTTGNTEAFF. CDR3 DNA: TGCAGCGTTACGACAGGGAACACTGAAGCTTTCTTT. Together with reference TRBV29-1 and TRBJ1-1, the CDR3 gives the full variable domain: SAVISQKPSRDICQRGTSLTIQCQVDSQVTMMFWYRQQPGQSLTLIATANQGSEATYESGFVIDKFPISRPNLTFSTLTVSNMSPEDSSIYLCSVTTGNTEAFFGQGTRLTVV.

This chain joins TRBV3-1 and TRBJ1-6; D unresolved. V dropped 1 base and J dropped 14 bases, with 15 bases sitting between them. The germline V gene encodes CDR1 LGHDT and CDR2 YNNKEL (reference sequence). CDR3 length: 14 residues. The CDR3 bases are TGTGCCAGCAGCCAAGTCCCGTTGAATCCTTCCCTCCACTTT. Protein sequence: CASSQVPLNPSLHF.

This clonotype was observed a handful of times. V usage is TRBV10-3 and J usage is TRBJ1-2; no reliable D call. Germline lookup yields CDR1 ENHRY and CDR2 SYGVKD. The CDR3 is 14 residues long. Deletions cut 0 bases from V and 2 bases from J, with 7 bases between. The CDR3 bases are TGTGCCATCAGTGAGTCGTCAGTGAACTATGGCTACACCTTC. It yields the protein CAISESSVNYGYTF.

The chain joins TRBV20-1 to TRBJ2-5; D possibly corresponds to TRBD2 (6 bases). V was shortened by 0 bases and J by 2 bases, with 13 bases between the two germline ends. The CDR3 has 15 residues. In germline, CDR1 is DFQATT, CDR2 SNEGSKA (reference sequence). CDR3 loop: CSARDPPSEQETQYF. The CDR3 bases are TGCAGTGCTAGAGATCCCCCTAGCGAACAAGAGACCCAGTACTTC.

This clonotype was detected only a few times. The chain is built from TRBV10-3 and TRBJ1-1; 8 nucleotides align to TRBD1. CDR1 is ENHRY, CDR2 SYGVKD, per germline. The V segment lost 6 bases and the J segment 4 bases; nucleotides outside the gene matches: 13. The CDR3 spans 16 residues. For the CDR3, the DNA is TGTGCCATCAGGGCATCGCTCGGACAGGGAGGCACTGAAGCTTTCTTT. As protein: CAIRASLGQGGTEAFF.

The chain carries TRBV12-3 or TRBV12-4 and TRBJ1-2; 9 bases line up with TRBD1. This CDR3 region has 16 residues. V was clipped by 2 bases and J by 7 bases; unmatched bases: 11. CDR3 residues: CASSLPPIDRGTGYTF. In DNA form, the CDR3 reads TGTGCCAGCAGTTTACCGCCGATCGACAGGGGGACTGGCTACACCTTC.

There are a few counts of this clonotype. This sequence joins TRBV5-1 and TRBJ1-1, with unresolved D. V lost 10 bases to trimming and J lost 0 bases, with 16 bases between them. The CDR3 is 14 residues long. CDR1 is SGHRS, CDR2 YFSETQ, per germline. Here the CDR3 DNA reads TGCGCCTCCCGCGAGACGGCAATGAACACTGAAGCTTTCTTT. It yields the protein CASRETAMNTEAFF.

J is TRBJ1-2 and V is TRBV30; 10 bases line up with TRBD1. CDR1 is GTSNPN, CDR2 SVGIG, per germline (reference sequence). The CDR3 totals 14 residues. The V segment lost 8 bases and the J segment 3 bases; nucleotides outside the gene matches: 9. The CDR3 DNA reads TGTGCCGGGGACAGGGGCCGATCGGACTATGGCTACACCTTC. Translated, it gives CAGDRGRSDYGYTF.

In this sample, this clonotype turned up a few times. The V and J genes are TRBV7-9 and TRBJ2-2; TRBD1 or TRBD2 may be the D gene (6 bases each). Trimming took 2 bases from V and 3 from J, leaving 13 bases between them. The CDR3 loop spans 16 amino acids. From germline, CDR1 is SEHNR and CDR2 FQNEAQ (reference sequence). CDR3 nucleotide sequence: TGTGCCAGCAGCTTACACGGAGGGGGGCACACCGGGGAGCTGTTTTTT. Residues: CASSLHGGGHTGELFF.

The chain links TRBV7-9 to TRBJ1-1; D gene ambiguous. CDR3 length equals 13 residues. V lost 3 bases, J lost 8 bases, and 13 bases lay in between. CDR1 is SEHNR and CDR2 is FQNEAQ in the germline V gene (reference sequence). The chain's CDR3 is CASSLTREFEAFF. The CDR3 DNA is TGTGCCAGCAGCTTGACGAGAGAGTTCGAAGCTTTCTTT.

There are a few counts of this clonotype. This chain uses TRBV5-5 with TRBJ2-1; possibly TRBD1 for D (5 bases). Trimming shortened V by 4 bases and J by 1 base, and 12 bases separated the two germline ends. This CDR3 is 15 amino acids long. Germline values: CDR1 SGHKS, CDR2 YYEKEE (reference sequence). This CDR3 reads CASSEAGNSYNEQFF. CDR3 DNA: TGTGCCAGCAGCGAGGCAGGGAATTCCTACAATGAGCAGTTCTTC. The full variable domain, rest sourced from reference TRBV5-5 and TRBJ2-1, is DAGVTQSPTHLIKTRGQQVTLRCSPISGHKSVSWYQQVLGQGPQFIFQYYEKEERGRGNFPDRFSARQFPNYSSELNVNALLLGDSALYLCASSEAGNSYNEQFFGPGTRLTVL.